Below are 21 T cell receptor beta chains sequenced from a single sample in a study of cytomegalovirus exposure and HLA in healthy donors (dated 2017 in TCRdb). The library relied on the immunoSEQ multiplex PCR assay. A mixture of 60 forward primers for TCR Vbeta segments and 13 reverse primers for TCR Jbeta segments was used in the multiplex PCR. In TCRdb, the immuneACCESS table is reduced to in-frame sequences with V and J assigned. These tables do not hold every clone; where another copy was compared, an unresolved V gene accounts for under half, and the others remain unexplained. Within this sample are under 150,000 clones, with about 78% of them counted one time only. Over 2.5% of the sample goes to the ten largest clones. Sequencing input: PBMCs. Receptors originate from a male donor in good health and CMV-seronegative.

The chain links TRBV30 to TRBJ1-4; no clear D. The CDR3 runs 14 residues. V lost 0 bases, J lost 8 bases, and 13 bases lay in between. The germline CDR1 and CDR2 sequences are GTSNPN and SVGIG (reference sequence). Here the CDR3 DNA reads TGTGCCTGGAGTGTATCGCAGCGGAACGAAAAACTGTTTTTT. Translated, it gives CAWSVSQRNEKLFF.

This chain uses TRBV6-5 with TRBJ2-5; 13 nucleotides match TRBD2. This CDR3 comprises 15 residues. CDR1 is MNHEY, CDR2 SVGAGI, per germline. V shed 5 bases, J shed 5 bases, and the junction held 5 bases outside the gene matches. This chain's CDR3 is CASSRLAGGIETQYF. In nucleotides, the CDR3 is TGTGCCAGCAGTAGACTAGCGGGAGGAATCGAGACCCAGTACTTC.

The gene calls are TRBV27 and TRBJ2-2; 11 nucleotides match TRBD1. CDR1 and CDR2 (germline): MNHEY, SMNVEV (reference sequence). V was pared by 5 bases and J by 14 bases, with 4 bases of the junction left unmatched. There are 12 residues in the CDR3. CDR3 coding DNA: TGTGCCAGCAGTCCGGGACAGGGGGGTCTGTTTTTT. This codes for CASSPGQGGLFF.

This chain connects TRBV30 to TRBJ2-3; TRBD1 aligns across 8 bases. CDR1 and CDR2 (germline): GTSNPN, SVGIG (reference sequence). The CDR3 runs to 14 residues. With 2 bases clipped from V and 2 bases from J, the junction kept 3 bases outside the gene matches. The CDR3 loop reads CAWSSGQDTDTQYF. The DNA for the CDR3 is TGTGCCTGGAGTTCGGGACAGGACACAGATACGCAGTATTTT.

This chain joins TRBV4-3 and TRBJ2-7; 7 positions agree with TRBD1. The V gene's germline CDR1 is LGHNA and CDR2 YSLEER. The CDR3 loop spans 15 amino acids. V trimming: 3 bases; J trimming: 6 bases; junction bases outside the gene matches: 11. The CDR3 DNA reads as TGCGCCAGCAGCCAGGGCGTAGGGACAGCGGCCGAGCAGTACTTC. Residues: CASSQGVGTAAEQYF.

The V gene is TRBV5-1, the J gene TRBJ2-7; 7 nucleotides agree with TRBD1. Germline CDR1 and CDR2: SGHRS and YFSETQ. This CDR3 comprises 14 residues. Trimming at V came to 3 bases and at J to 1 base, leaving 4 bases not matched to a gene. CDR3 sequence reads: CASSWPGQSYEQYF. CDR3 DNA sequence: TGCGCCAGCAGCTGGCCGGGACAGTCCTACGAGCAGTACTTC. Filled out from reference TRBV5-1 and TRBJ2-7, the complete variable domain reads KAGVTQTPRYLIKTRGQQVTLSCSPISGHRSVSWYQQTPGQGLQFLFEYFSETQRNKGNFPGRFSGRQFSNSRSEMNVSTLELGDSALYLCASSWPGQSYEQYFGPGTRLTVT.

The chain joins TRBV19 to TRBJ1-4; the D is unclear. The V and J ends lost 7 bases and 0 bases respectively, with 6 bases between them. The CDR3 runs 13 residues. Germline V lookup: CDR1 LNHDA, CDR2 SQIVND (reference sequence). CDR3 loop: CASKFATNEKLFF. The CDR3 region has the DNA TGTGCCAGTAAATTCGCAACTAATGAAAAACTGTTTTTT.

The rearrangement links TRBV27 to TRBJ2-7; 15 bases line up with TRBD2. The V and J ends lost 0 bases and 4 bases, in that order; junction bases with no gene match: 10. The CDR3 covers 19 residues. Germline CDR1 and CDR2: MNHEY and SMNVEV (reference sequence). The CDR3 reads CASSLSSGLAGGLWYEQYF. The CDR3 bases are TGTGCCAGCAGTTTATCAAGCGGACTAGCGGGAGGGCTTTGGTACGAGCAGTACTTC.

This chain links TRBV18 with TRBJ1-1; no reliable D call. The CDR3 has 13 residues. Germline V gene lookup returns CDR1 KGHSH and CDR2 LQKENI. Trimming removed 2 bases at V and 2 bases at J, with 6 bases between. CDR3: CASSPVTNTEAFF. In nucleotides, the CDR3 is TGTGCCAGCTCACCAGTGACTAACACTGAAGCTTTCTTT.

V gene TRBV19 combines with J gene TRBJ1-1; TRBD1 is a possible D gene (6 bases). V lost 7 bases and J 0 bases, leaving 9 bases between the germline ends. The CDR3 length is 13 residues. Germline V gene sequence: CDR1 LNHDA, CDR2 SQIVND (reference sequence). CDR3 coding DNA: TGTGCCAGTAAGGGACATCTGAACACTGAAGCTTTCTTT. Residues: CASKGHLNTEAFF.

V is TRBV9 and J is TRBJ2-5; maybe TRBD1 (7 bases). Germline CDR1 reads SGDLS; CDR2 reads YYNGEE. CDR3 size: 16 residues. The V end lost 6 bases, the J end lost 2 bases, and 20 bases lay between the germline ends. CDR3 sequence (DNA): TGTGCCAGCACCTTGACAGAGGCAGGGGGGCAAGAGACCCAGTACTTC. The encoded protein is CASTLTEAGGQETQYF.

A few counts support this clone. V gene TRBV5-1 combines with J gene TRBJ1-1, with 8 bases matching TRBD1. The CDR3 extends over 14 amino acids. Germline V CDR1 and CDR2: SGHRS, YFSETQ. V was pared by 4 bases and J by 1 base, with 3 bases of the junction left unmatched. The CDR3 here is CASSGGQGNTEAFF. The CDR3 region has the DNA TGCGCCAGCAGCGGCGGACAGGGGAACACTGAAGCTTTCTTT.

This chain uses TRBV30 with TRBJ2-1; D possibly corresponds to TRBD2 (5 bases). Looked up from germline, CDR1 is GTSNPN and CDR2 is SVGIG (reference sequence). Trimming took 5 bases from V and 10 from J, leaving 15 bases between them. The CDR3 has 12 amino acids. The CDR3 bases are TGTGCCTGGCAGAAGGCCAGCGGCGAGCAGTTCTTC. Translated: CAWQKASGEQFF.

In regard to this clone: One end of the junction does not line up with germline, which may come from a read error. The chain couples TRBV25-1 to TRBJ1-1; possible D gene TRBD1, 5 bases. The CDR3 length is 14 residues. Germline CDR1 is MGHDK and CDR2 is SYGVNS. The CDR3, as DNA: TGTGCCAGCATAAGGGGTTCAACGAACACTGAAGCTCTCTTT. This gives the protein CASIRGSTNTEALF.

The chain links TRBV2 to TRBJ2-3; a possible D gene is TRBD2 (6 bases). Germline V CDR1 and CDR2: SNHLY, FYNNEI. Trimming cost V 8 bases and J 4 bases, with 10 bases left between them. The CDR3 spans 12 residues. The CDR3 DNA reads TGTGCCAGCGTGGGGGAGGCAGATACGCAGTATTTT. Translated, it gives CASVGEADTQYF.

The chain is built from TRBV5-1 and TRBJ2-7, with 7 bases matching TRBD1. CDR1 and CDR2 from the germline V gene are SGHRS and YFSETQ. The V gene end was trimmed by 4 bases and the J gene end by 1 base; junction bases not matched to a gene: 8. CDR3 length: 15 residues. The CDR3: CASSLRDSVSYEQYF. In DNA, the CDR3 is TGCGCCAGCAGCCTCCGGGACAGCGTATCCTACGAGCAGTACTTC.

The chain recombines TRBV6-4 with TRBJ1-1; 7 nucleotides match TRBD1. After removal of 3 bases from V and 3 bases from J, the junction contained 4 bases not matched to a gene. Germline V gene sequence: CDR1 MRHNA, CDR2 SNTAGT. This CDR3 spans 14 amino acids. The CDR3 DNA follows: TGTGCCAGCAGTGAGCAGGGGGGTGACACTGAAGCTTTCTTT. Translation gives CASSEQGGDTEAFF.

This chain uses TRBV5-1 with TRBJ1-2; 12 bases are a match to TRBD1. Trimming cost V 4 bases and J 6 bases; bases outside gene matches: 4. Germline V gives CDR1 SGHRS, CDR2 YFSETQ. The CDR3 is 14 amino acids. The CDR3 nucleotides are TGCGCCAGCAGCCGCGGGACAGGGGGCGATGGCTACACCTTC. This translates into CASSRGTGGDGYTF.

V usage is TRBV7-9 and J usage is TRBJ2-2, with TRBD1 identical over 9 bases. Unmatched junction bases numbered 6, after V lost 0 bases and J lost 4 bases. The CDR3 consists of 17 residues. CDR1 SEHNR and CDR2 FQNEAQ come from the germline V gene (reference sequence). The CDR3, as DNA: TGTGCCAGCAGCTTAGCCCCGGGACAGGGTGTCACCGGGGAGCTGTTTTTT. This translates into CASSLAPGQGVTGELFF.

For the CDR3, the DNA is TGTGCCAGCAGATCCCTTGGGACAGGGGTTTTCTATGGCTACACCTTC. Translating gives CASRSLGTGVFYGYTF. The chain carries TRBV28 and TRBJ1-2, with TRBD1 matching over 10 bases. The length of the CDR3 is 16 residues. The junction had 11 bases not matched to a gene; V was cut back by 6 bases and J by 4 bases. Germline assignment: CDR1 MDHEN and CDR2 SYDVKM.

This chain uses TRBV27 with TRBJ2-1; TRBD2 matches 9 bases. From germline, CDR1 is MNHEY and CDR2 SMNVEV (reference sequence). The trim removed 3 bases at V and 1 base at J, leaving 1 base unmatched. CDR3 length equals 15 residues. CDR3 coding DNA: TGTGCCAGCAGTTTCGGACTAGCGTCCTACAATGAGCAGTTCTTC. Its protein is CASSFGLASYNEQFF.